This is a list of T cell receptor beta chains from one sample in a study of blood T cell repertoires in COVID-19. Here immunoSEQ multiplex PCR was the method, and the copy in TCRdb shows in-frame clones only, minus some. The data contain some 150,000 clones, about 90% of them seen just once; the ten biggest clones take up around 40%. The material sequenced was peripheral blood. The receptors derive from a middle-aged man who had recovered from COVID-19. The CDR3 runs from the conserved cysteine through the conserved F or W. D genes are given only for firm matches. Clone size is given for some rows only: seen once, a few or many times, or a class if the clone is expanded.

>TRBJ2-7|-|TRBV6-5|-
TGTGGTACGGCAGGCTCCTACGAGCAGTACTTC
CGTAGSYEQYF
>TRBJ1-1|-|TRBV4-1|TRBD1
TGCGCCAGCAGCCAAGAGAAGCCCTACCGACAGGGCGGCACTGAAGCTTTCTTT
CASSQEKPYRQGGTEAFF
>TRBJ1-2|-|TRBV9|-
TGTGCCAGCAGCGTAGCAGGAGGGCCCGTCTATGGCTACACCTTC
CASSVAGGPVYGYTF
>TRBJ1-1|once|TRBV12-5|-
-
CASGLNTEAFFGQGTRLKREAFF
>TRBJ2-3|-|TRBV5-1|TRBD1
TGCGCCAGCAGACCAACAGGGGGCTCGGGCACAGATACGCAGTATTTT
CASRPTGGSGTDTQYF
>TRBJ2-4|-|TRBV5-1|TRBD2
TGCGCCAGCAGCCCCAGGATGGTTAAGCGGGGTAGTTTGAACATTCAGTACTTC
CASSPRMVKRGSLNIQYF
>TRBJ1-1|-|TRBV5-6|-
TGTGCCAGCAGCTTCCTTGATATGGAGGCTTTCTTT
CASSFLDMEAFF
>TRBJ2-1|-|TRBV5-4|TRBD1
TGTGCCAGCAGCCAGGGACAGGGAAATGAGCAGTTCTTC
CASSQGQGNEQFF
>TRBJ1-2|-|TRBV27|TRBD1
TGTGCCAGCAGTCCAGGACAGGGCCTGTACTATGGCTACACCTTC
CASSPGQGLYYGYTF
>TRBJ1-6|-|TRBV11-2|-
TGTGCCAGCAGCTTCGGTAATTCACCCCTCCACTTT
CASSFGNSPLHF
>TRBJ2-5|-|TRBV18|-
TGTGCCAGCTCACAGACTAGTGGAACATTTCAAGAGACCCAGTACTTC
CASSQTSGTFQETQYF
>TRBJ2-7|few|TRBV19|TRBD1
TGTGCCAGTAGTATCCCGGGACAGCGGCGCGAGCAGTACTTC
CASSIPGQRREQYF
>TRBJ1-6|once|TRBV7-2|-
TGTGCCAGCAGCCAAAGAAGGGGCAGGGGTGCCCTTGATAATTCACCCCTCCACTTT
CASSQRRGRGALDNSPLHF
>TRBJ2-1|-|TRBV5-4|-
TGTGCCAGCAGCTTGGTGGGCCCCGCGGGTGAGCAGTTCTTC
CASSLVGPAGEQFF
>TRBJ2-3|once|TRBV4-1|TRBD2
TGCGCCAGCAGCCATGGAGGCCTAGCGGGAGGAGATACGCAGTATTTT
CASSHGGLAGGDTQYF
>TRBJ2-3|-|TRBV6-5|-
TGTGCCAGCAGTCCCTCGGATACGCAGTATTTT
CASSPSDTQYF
>TRBJ2-5|-|TRBV4-1|-
TGCGCCAGCAGCCAAGACTTAACCCGGGAGACCCAGTACTTC
CASSQDLTRETQYF
>TRBJ2-4|once|TRBV5-8|-
TGTGCCAGCAGCGACGGGGGTTCGGCAGAGAACATTCAGTACTTC
CASSDGGSAENIQYF
>TRBJ2-2|-|TRBV30|TRBD2
TGTGCCTGGAGCACTAGCGGCGGGGAGCTGTTTTTT
CAWSTSGGELFF
>TRBJ2-7|-|TRBV5-1|TRBD1
TGCGCCAGCAGCTATGGGGGACAGGGTGGCTACGAGCAGTACTTC
CASSYGGQGGYEQYF
>TRBJ1-2|few|TRBV7-9|-
TGTGCCAGCAGCTTAGCCCAGGGACTTACTGGCTACACCTTC
CASSLAQGLTGYTF
>TRBJ2-5|-|TRBV14|TRBD1
TGTGCCAACGGGACAGGGCTAAGGGAGACCCAGTACTTC
CANGTGLRETQYF
>TRBJ2-3|-|TRBV27|-
TGTGCCACCCTAGGGGGGGGAAGCACAGATACGCAGTATTTT
CATLGGGSTDTQYF
>TRBJ1-1|-|TRBV6-5|-
TGTGCCAGCAGTTACTCTGCAGGGAACACTGAAGCTTTCTTT
CASSYSAGNTEAFF
>TRBJ2-5|-|TRBV6-5|TRBD2
TGTGCCAGCAGTCCGAGGACTAGCGGGGGGGAGACCCAGTACTTC
CASSPRTSGGETQYF
>TRBJ2-3|-|TRBV3-1/TRBV3-2|TRBD2
TGTGCCAGCAGCCAAGGTAGCGGGGGGTTGTCAGCAGATACGCAGTATTTT
CASSQGSGGLSADTQYF
>TRBJ2-2|once|TRBV18|TRBD1
TGTGCCAGCTCACGACAGGGGATAAACACCGGGGAGCTGTTTTTT
CASSRQGINTGELFF
>TRBJ2-3|-|TRBV7-8|-
TGTGCCAGCAGCAACCGGGACATCACAGATACGCAGTATTTT
CASSNRDITDTQYF
>TRBJ2-2|-|TRBV13|TRBD1
TGTGCCAGCAGCTCTCAGGGGGAAGGCACCGGGGAGCTGTTTTTT
CASSSQGEGTGELFF
>TRBJ1-1|-|TRBV6-5|-
TGTGCCAGCGACCTACAGGTTCGCACTGAAGCTTTCTTT
CASDLQVRTEAFF
>TRBJ2-1|-|TRBV4-1|TRBD2
TGCGCCAGCAGCCAAGATCCTAGCGGGCCGAGCTCCTACAATGAGCAGTTCTTC
CASSQDPSGPSSYNEQFF
>TRBJ1-4|-|TRBV7-2|-
TGTGCCAGCAGCTTAGCGATTGGCCCAACTAATGAAAAACTGTTTTTT
CASSLAIGPTNEKLFF
>TRBJ2-1|-|TRBV7-9|-
TGTGCCAGCAGCCCACTCTTGGGGGGGGCCCAGTTCTTC
CASSPLLGGAQFF
>TRBJ2-7|-|TRBV30|-
TGTGCCTGGAGTGTACAAATAAGAAGCGAGCAGTACTTC
CAWSVQIRSEQYF
>TRBJ2-5|-|TRBV11-1|-
TGTGCCAGCAGCCCATTACTCCAAGAGACCCAGTACTTC
CASSPLLQETQYF
>TRBJ1-2|once|TRBV7-2|TRBD1
TGTGCCAGCAGCTTCGCAGGGACAGGTTTGGGCTACACCTTC
CASSFAGTGLGYTF
>TRBJ1-2|-|TRBV15|-
TGTGCCACCAGCAGAGGGTCCCCGGACTATGGCTACACCTTC
CATSRGSPDYGYTF